This T cell receptor beta chain appears in the sequencing data of a study of T cell changes during pregnancy in multiple sclerosis. Clones were sequenced by immunoSEQ multiplex PCR, and TCRdb holds only the in-frame ones, with some missing. This table has tens of thousands of clones, roughly 91% appearing once. CDR3 length: 16 residues. Trimming removed 1 base from V and 3 bases from J; junction bases left unmatched: 3. Germline-derived CDR1 and CDR2 are MGHRA and YSYEKL. This chain connects TRBV4-1 to TRBJ1-2, with TRBD1 matching over 12 bases. This clonotype was obtained from a female donor in good health, enrolled as a control in a pregnancy study. The sample was peripheral blood, taken in the third trimester of pregnancy. CDR3 region: CASSQVGTGGDYGYTF. DNA for the CDR3: TGCGCCAGCAGCCAAGTGGGGACAGGGGGCGACTATGGCTACACCTTC.